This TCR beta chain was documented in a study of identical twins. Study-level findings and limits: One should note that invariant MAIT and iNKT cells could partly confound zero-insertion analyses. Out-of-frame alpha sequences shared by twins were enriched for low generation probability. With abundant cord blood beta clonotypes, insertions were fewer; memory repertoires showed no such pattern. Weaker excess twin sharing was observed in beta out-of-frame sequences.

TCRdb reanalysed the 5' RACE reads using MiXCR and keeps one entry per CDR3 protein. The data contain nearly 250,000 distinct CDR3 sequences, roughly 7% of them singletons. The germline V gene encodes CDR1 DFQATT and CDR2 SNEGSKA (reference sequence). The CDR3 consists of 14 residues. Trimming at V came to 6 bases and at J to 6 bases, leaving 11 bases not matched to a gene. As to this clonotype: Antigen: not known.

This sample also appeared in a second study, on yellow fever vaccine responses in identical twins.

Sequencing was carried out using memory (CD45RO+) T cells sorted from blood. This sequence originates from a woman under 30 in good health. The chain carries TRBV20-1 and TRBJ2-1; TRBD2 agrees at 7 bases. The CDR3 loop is CSAETGGSFNEQFF. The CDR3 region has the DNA TGCAGTGCCGAGACTGGCGGGAGCTTCAATGAGCAGTTCTTC.